Sequencing of this TCR beta chain was carried out in a study of T cell responses to AZD1222 COVID-19 vaccine. V dropped 3 bases and J dropped 2 bases, with 10 bases sitting between them. Germline loops: CDR1 SGHTA, CDR2 FQGTGA. The CDR3 has 15 amino acids. Assay used: immunoSEQ multiplex PCR; TCRdb lists only in-frame clones, some missing. The table records about 180,000 clones, 70% to 90% of them present only once. The receptor's source is an adult in good health. The source was peripheral blood, collected on day 0 of AZD1222 vaccination. The chain employs TRBV7-3 and TRBJ2-2, with a weak D call TRBD1 (6 bases). CDR3 residues: CASSFTGTNTGELFF. In DNA, the CDR3 is TGTGCCAGCAGCTTTACCGGGACAAACACCGGGGAGCTGTTTTTT.